A selection of T cell receptor beta chains follows, all from one sample in a study. TCRdb itself ran the 5' RACE reads through MiXCR, one entry per CDR3 protein. The sample yields fewer than 50,000 distinct CDR3 sequences, over 20% seen once. The sequencing sample was made of Tregs sorted from a lymph node. Source of these receptors: a female donor with breast cancer. CDR3s include the opening cysteine and the closing phenylalanine or tryptophan. Fields, in order: clone size, J gene, D gene, V gene, CDR3 DNA, CDR3 protein. D genes are given only for firm matches. Clone size is stated in some rows and not others, as once, few, many or a class when expanded.

few	TRBJ2-7	NA	TRBV4-1	TGCGCCAGCAGCCAATTTAGGACAGTGAGCTACGAGCAGTACTTC	CASSQFRTVSYEQYF
NA	TRBJ2-1	TRBD2	TRBV6-1	TGTGCCAGCAGTCCCCGACTAGCGGAGCAGTTCTTC	CASSPRLAEQFF
NA	TRBJ1-5	NA	TRBV30	TGTGCCTGGAGTCAACGGACGAGCAATCAGCCCCAGCATTTT	CAWSQRTSNQPQHF
few	TRBJ2-7	NA	TRBV10-3	TGTGCCATCAGTGAGGACAGAAACTCCTACGAGCAGTACTTC	CAISEDRNSYEQYF
many	TRBJ2-7	NA	TRBV9	TGTGCCAGCAGCGTAGAGGACGGATCCTACGAGCAGTACTTC	CASSVEDGSYEQYF
few	TRBJ2-1	TRBD2	TRBV2	TGTGCCAGCAGGTCATCTAGCGGGAAGAATGAGCAGTTCTTC	CASRSSSGKNEQFF
many	TRBJ2-7	TRBD2	TRBV9	TGTGCCAGCAGCCCCTGGGACTACTCCTACGAGCAGTACTTC	CASSPWDYSYEQYF
few	TRBJ2-1	TRBD2	TRBV7-3	TGTGCCAGCAGCTTGGCCCCCTCCTATAGCGGGGAATACAATGAGCAGTTCTTC	CASSLAPSYSGEYNEQFF
many	TRBJ1-2	NA	TRBV12-3/TRBV12-4	TGTGCCAGCAGTCCCCGGGACGGAAATTATGGCTACACCTTC	CASSPRDGNYGYTF
many	TRBJ2-5	TRBD2	TRBV28	TGTGCCAGCAGTTTGCCTAGCGGGAGGGCGGTCCAAGAGACCCAGTACTTC	CASSLPSGRAVQETQYF
NA	TRBJ2-7	NA	TRBV21-1	TGTGCCAGCAGCAAGGGACTAGCGGCCTCTGAGGGCTACGAGCAGTACTTC	CASSKGLAASEGYEQYF
medium-sized	TRBJ1-2	NA	TRBV6-5	TGTGCCAGCAGTTACACAGGGTTATACGGCTACACCTTC	CASSYTGLYGYTF
NA	TRBJ2-7	NA	TRBV29-1	TGCAGCGTGGAACGGGTCAACGGCGACGAGCAGTACTTC	CSVERVNGDEQYF
NA	TRBJ2-2	NA	TRBV6-5	TGTGCCAGCAGTTACTCGATATACCGGTCTAGTGACATCAAAAACACCGGGGAGCTGTTTTTT	CASSYSIYRSSDIKNTGELFF
few	TRBJ2-6	NA	TRBV7-8	TGTGCCAGCAGCCTCACGTCCGTTTCCGGGGCCAACGTCCTGACTTTC	CASSLTSVSGANVLTF
NA	TRBJ1-2	NA	TRBV30	TGTGCCTGGAGTGGAGAAGGGCGCCACTTGTTC	CAWSGEGRHLF
many	TRBJ2-5	NA	TRBV5-1	TGCGCCAGCAGTCGGCAGGTCGGCGAAGAGACCCAGTACTTC	CASSRQVGEETQYF
few	TRBJ1-5	TRBD1	TRBV27	TGTGCCAGCGGACCGGGACAGGGCATCAATCAGCCCCAGCATTTT	CASGPGQGINQPQHF
NA	TRBJ2-7	TRBD2	TRBV27	TGTGCCAGCAGCCCGGGGTCTAGCGGGAGGAACGAGCAGTACTTC	CASSPGSSGRNEQYF
NA	TRBJ2-1	NA	TRBV12-3/TRBV12-4	TGTGCCAGCAGTTTAGTTGGAGGGGAGCAGTTCTTC	CASSLVGGEQFF
NA	TRBJ1-2	TRBD1	TRBV13	TGTGCCAGCAGCTTCACAGGGGTTCGGGGCTACACCTTC	CASSFTGVRGYTF
NA	TRBJ2-2	NA	TRBV5-1	TGCGCCAGCAGTGAAACAGGGCTTGGCGGGGAGCTGTTTTTT	CASSETGLGGELFF
few	TRBJ1-1	NA	TRBV11-1	TGTGCCAGCAGCCACCCCTGGCGTACACTGAACACTGAAGCTTTCTTT	CASSHPWRTLNTEAFF
many	TRBJ2-7	NA	TRBV9	TGTGCCAGCAGCGGAGCCTCCGGGACAATCTACGAGCAGTACTTC	CASSGASGTIYEQYF
NA	TRBJ1-1	NA	TRBV25-1	TGTGCCAGCGGGGAAATGAACACTGAAGCTTTCTTT	CASGEMNTEAFF
NA	TRBJ2-1	TRBD2	TRBV7-3	TGTGCCAGCAGCTGGGGGACTAGCGGCAATGAGCAGTTCTTC	CASSWGTSGNEQFF
few	TRBJ2-1	TRBD2	TRBV9	TGTGCCAGCAGCGTGTCGGGAGGGCCCGATGAGCAGTTCTTC	CASSVSGGPDEQFF
NA	TRBJ2-1	NA	TRBV4-2	TGTGCCAGCAGCCGAAGCGGAGTGACCTACAATGAGCAGTTCTTC	CASSRSGVTYNEQFF
NA	TRBJ1-2	NA	TRBV5-1	TGCGCCAGCAGCACCCCTTCAGGAATAGGGAACAATGGCTACACCTTC	CASSTPSGIGNNGYTF
many	TRBJ1-1	TRBD1	TRBV12-3/TRBV12-4	TGTGCCAGCAGCCTAGGGACAGCCGAATTAGGGGCTTTCTTT	CASSLGTAELGAFF
many	TRBJ2-7	NA	TRBV28	TGTGCCAGCGCAACGGCAGCGCGAGCTAGGCAGTACTTC	CASATAARARQYF
NA	TRBJ1-4	NA	TRBV28	TGTGCCAGCAGCCTTGACACCGCTAATGAAAAACTGTTTTTT	CASSLDTANEKLFF
few	TRBJ2-7	TRBD1	TRBV4-1	TGCGCCAGCAGCCAGAGGACAGGAGGCGAGCAGTACTTC	CASSQRTGGEQYF
many	TRBJ2-1	NA	TRBV7-9	TGTGCCAGCAGCCGATTACAGGGATTGTACAATGAGCAGTTCTTC	CASSRLQGLYNEQFF
NA	TRBJ2-1	TRBD2	TRBV6-1	TGTGCCAGCAGGGGCGGGAGCTCCTACAATGAGCAGTTCTTC	CASRGGSSYNEQFF
many	TRBJ2-5	NA	TRBV29-1	TGCAGCGTTTCACTGGGGTACCAAGAGACCCAGTACTTC	CSVSLGYQETQYF
many	TRBJ1-1	NA	TRBV6-1	TGTGCCAGCATGGGGTGGAAGAACACTGAAGCTTTCTTT	CASMGWKNTEAFF
NA	TRBJ2-1	NA	TRBV5-1	TGCGCCAGCAGCTTGGACGACGCCCCCGGCCACAATGAGCAGTTCTTC	CASSLDDAPGHNEQFF
many	TRBJ1-2	NA	TRBV6-2/TRBV6-3	TGTGCCAGCAGTTACGGGTCATCGTGGGGCTATGGCTACACCTTC	CASSYGSSWGYGYTF
few	TRBJ2-1	TRBD2	TRBV12-3/TRBV12-4	TGTGCCAGCAGATCTCTGGCTAGCGGCCCAGAGCAGTTCTTC	CASRSLASGPEQFF
NA	TRBJ2-3	NA	TRBV4-1	TGCGCCAGCAGCCCCGCCACAGATAGGCAGTATTTT	CASSPATDRQYF
NA	TRBJ2-1	NA	TRBV20-1	TGCAGTGCCTTTAAGGGGTCCTACAATGAGCAGTTCTTC	CSAFKGSYNEQFF
NA	TRBJ1-1	NA	TRBV7-9	TGTGCCAGCAGTATCTTAAGGACTGAAGCTTTCTTT	CASSILRTEAFF
many	TRBJ2-7	NA	TRBV7-9	TGTGCCAGCTCGGCGCCGGACAGTTACGAGCAGTACTTC	CASSAPDSYEQYF
NA	TRBJ1-2	NA	TRBV5-1	TGCGCCAGCAGCTGGGACACCCATGGCTACACCTTC	CASSWDTHGYTF
NA	TRBJ2-3	TRBD2	TRBV30	TGTACCTGGATCCCTAGCGGGGAAGCAGATACGCAGTATTTT	CTWIPSGEADTQYF
NA	TRBJ2-7	NA	TRBV4-3	TGCGCCAGCAGCCAAGATCGGACGAGCTCCTACGAGCAGTACTTC	CASSQDRTSSYEQYF
few	TRBJ2-1	NA	TRBV7-9	TGTGCCAGCAGCGAGGACTGGAATGAGCAGTTCTTC	CASSEDWNEQFF
NA	TRBJ2-7	NA	TRBV20-1	TGCAGTGCTAGGGGGGGGCGGTTTTTCTACGAGCAGTACTTC	CSARGGRFFYEQYF
NA	TRBJ1-5	NA	TRBV7-8	TGTGCCAGCAGCTTAGTTATCGGAAAGCCCCAGCATTTT	CASSLVIGKPQHF
NA	TRBJ2-3	NA	TRBV5-1	TGCGCCAGCAGCTTGGACGGCTATTCGGATACGCAGTATTTT	CASSLDGYSDTQYF
NA	TRBJ1-6	NA	TRBV20-1	TGCAGTGCTAGAGATCAGGGGACCTCATCTGATTCACCCCTCCACTTT	CSARDQGTSSDSPLHF
NA	TRBJ2-5	NA	TRBV29-1	TGCAGCGTTGAAGATCGCGCCGAGACCCAGTACTTC	CSVEDRAETQYF
few	TRBJ2-3	NA	TRBV19	TGTGCCAGTAGTGCAGGGGGGCGTAAAGATACGCAGTATTTT	CASSAGGRKDTQYF
once	TRBJ1-1	TRBD1	TRBV9	TGTACCAGCAGCCCAGAGACAGGGGCGAACACTGAAGCTTTCTTT	CTSSPETGANTEAFF
NA	TRBJ1-5	NA	TRBV12-3/TRBV12-4	TGTGCCAGCACCTCAACGGGTGGGCTCAATCAGCCCCAGCATTTT	CASTSTGGLNQPQHF
many	TRBJ2-2	TRBD1	TRBV11-2	TGTGCCAGCAGCAATACAGGGGGAGCGAACACCGGGGAGCTGTTTTTT	CASSNTGGANTGELFF
many	TRBJ1-1	TRBD1	TRBV7-2	TGTGCCAGCAGAGGGGGCTACATGAACACTGAAGCTTTCTTT	CASRGGYMNTEAFF
NA	TRBJ2-7	TRBD1	TRBV9	TGTGCCAGCAGCGTAGTTACAGGGGACTACGAGCAGTACTTC	CASSVVTGDYEQYF